The clone carrying this T cell receptor (beta chain) was picked up a small number of times. The antigen remains unidentified. Noted treatment: roughly 11-day PBMC culture with coronavirus spike peptide pools or control peptides (ViraFEST assay). Negative selection yielded CD4+ T cells from day-10 cultures. The sample originates from a study of vaccination and CD4 T cells after COVID-19. As for the study in general: Post-COVID sampling occurred a median approximately 100 days after diagnosis (range 35 to 161).

Per germline, CDR1 SGHNT and CDR2 YENEEA. CDR3 length equals 13 residues. Trimming took off 5 bases at V and 2 bases at J, with 10 bases between the two ends. The Oncomine TCR Beta short-read assay was applied to DNA of cultured CD4+ T cells. MiXCR was run by TCRdb on the PCR reads, yielding one entry per CDR3 protein. The table lists 9,000 to 10,000 distinct CDR3 sequences, approximately 49% of them singletons, with roughly 21% in the top ten. This chain joins TRBV11-3 and TRBJ2-7; perhaps TRBD1 as D (6 bases). The clonotype was recovered from a human donor who had recovered from COVID-19. The specimen sequenced was CD4+ T cells from blood, cultured in vitro. The CDR3 nucleotides are TGTGCCAGCAGCCCCAGGGGTCCCTACGAGCAGTACTTC. It encodes CASSPRGPYEQYF. Based on the CDR3 plus reference TRBV11-3 and TRBJ2-7, the full variable domain is EAGVVQSPRYKIIEKKQPVAFWCNPISGHNTLYWYLQNLGQGPELLIRYENEEAVDDSQLPKDRFSAERLKGVDSTLKIQPAELGDSAVYLCASSPRGPYEQYFGPGTRLTVT.